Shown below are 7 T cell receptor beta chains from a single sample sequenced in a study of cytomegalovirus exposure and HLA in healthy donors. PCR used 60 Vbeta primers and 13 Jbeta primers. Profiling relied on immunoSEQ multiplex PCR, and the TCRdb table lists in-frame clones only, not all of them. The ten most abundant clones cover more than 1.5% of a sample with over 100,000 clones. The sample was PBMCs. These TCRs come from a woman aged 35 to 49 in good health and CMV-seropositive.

The CDR3 loop reads CASSLPGETQYF. Here the CDR3 DNA reads TGTGCCAGCAGTTTACCAGGCGAGACCCAGTACTTC. The chain recombines TRBV28 with TRBJ2-5; D remains unclear. There are 12 residues in the CDR3. V was clipped by 2 bases and J by 5 bases, with 6 bases between them. Germline assignment: CDR1 MDHEN and CDR2 SYDVKM.

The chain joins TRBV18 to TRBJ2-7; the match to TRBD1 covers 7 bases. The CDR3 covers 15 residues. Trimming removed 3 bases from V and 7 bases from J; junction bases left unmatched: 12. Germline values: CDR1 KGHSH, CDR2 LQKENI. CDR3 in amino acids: CASSPPTGVRREQYF. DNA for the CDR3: TGTGCCAGCTCACCGCCTACAGGGGTGAGGAGAGAGCAGTACTTC.

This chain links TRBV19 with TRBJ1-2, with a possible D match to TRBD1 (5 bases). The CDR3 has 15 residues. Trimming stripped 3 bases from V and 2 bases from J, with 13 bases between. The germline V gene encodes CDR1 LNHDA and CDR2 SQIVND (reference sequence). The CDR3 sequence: CASSIGAGWNYGYTF. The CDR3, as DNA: TGTGCCAGTAGTATTGGGGCAGGGTGGAACTATGGCTACACCTTC.

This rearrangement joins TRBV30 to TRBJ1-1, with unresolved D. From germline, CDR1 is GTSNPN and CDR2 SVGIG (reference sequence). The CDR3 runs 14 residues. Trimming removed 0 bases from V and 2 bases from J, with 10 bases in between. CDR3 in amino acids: CAWSVGGGNTEAFF. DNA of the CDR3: TGTGCCTGGAGTGTAGGTGGAGGAAACACTGAAGCTTTCTTT. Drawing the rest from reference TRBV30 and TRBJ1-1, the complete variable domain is SQTIHQWPATLVQPVGSPLSLECTVEGTSNPNLYWYRQAAGRGLQLLFYSVGIGQISSEVPQNLSASRPQDRQFILSSKKLLLSDSGFYLCAWSVGGGNTEAFFGQGTRLTVV.

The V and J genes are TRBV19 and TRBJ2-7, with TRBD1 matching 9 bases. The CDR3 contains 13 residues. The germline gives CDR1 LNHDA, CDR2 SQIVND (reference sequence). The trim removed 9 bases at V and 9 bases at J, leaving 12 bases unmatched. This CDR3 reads CASGTGSGLGQYF. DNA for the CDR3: TGTGCCAGCGGGACAGGGTCAGGCCTTGGGCAGTACTTC.

The CDR3: CASSVLAGGPTYYNEQFF. The CDR3 DNA sequence: TGTGCCAGCAGCGTCCTAGCGGGAGGTCCTACATACTACAATGAGCAGTTCTTC. The V gene is TRBV9, the J gene TRBJ2-1, with 11 bases fitting TRBD2. Trimming removed 2 bases from V and 3 bases from J; junction bases left unmatched: 10. The germline V gene encodes CDR1 SGDLS and CDR2 YYNGEE. This CDR3 region has 18 residues.

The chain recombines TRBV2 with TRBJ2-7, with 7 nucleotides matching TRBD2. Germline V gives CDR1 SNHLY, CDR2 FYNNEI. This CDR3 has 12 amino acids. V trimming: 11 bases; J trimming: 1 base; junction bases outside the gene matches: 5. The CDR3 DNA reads TGTGCCGGGCGGGGGACTTCCTACGAGCAGTACTTC. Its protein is CAGRGTSYEQYF.